This TCR beta chain derives from a study of blood T cell repertoires in COVID-19. Authors' processing steps: Reference gene primer amplification gave estimated nucleated cell counts. Some clones are missing from TCRdb's copy, which holds only in-frame ones; the method was immunoSEQ multiplex PCR. The V and J calls and the clone size are those of that table, but D and trimming were determined from the DNA. Here the sample spans some 30,000 clones, around 89% being singletons. The CDR3 consists of 17 residues. The genes are TRBV12-1 and TRBJ2-7; whether TRBD2, the table's D call, matches the DNA was not checked. TRBV12-1 is described as a pseudogene. The sequenced sample consisted of peripheral blood. This sequence originates from a human donor in a cohort sampled during active COVID-19. The chain's CDR3 is CASSGLLAGGLRYEQYF. The CDR3 bases are TGTGCCAGCAGCGGACTACTAGCGGGGGGGCTGAGGTACGAGCAGTACTTC.